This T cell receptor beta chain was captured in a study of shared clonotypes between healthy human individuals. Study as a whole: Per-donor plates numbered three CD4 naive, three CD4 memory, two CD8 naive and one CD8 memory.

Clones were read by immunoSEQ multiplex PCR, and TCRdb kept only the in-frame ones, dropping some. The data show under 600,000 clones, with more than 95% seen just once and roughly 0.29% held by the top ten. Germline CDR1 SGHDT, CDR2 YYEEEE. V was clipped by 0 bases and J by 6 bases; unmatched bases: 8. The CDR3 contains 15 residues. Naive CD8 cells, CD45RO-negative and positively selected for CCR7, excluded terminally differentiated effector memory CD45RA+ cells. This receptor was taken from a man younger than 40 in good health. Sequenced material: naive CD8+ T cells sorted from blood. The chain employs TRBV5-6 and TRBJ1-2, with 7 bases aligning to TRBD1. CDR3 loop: CASSLEIEGADGYTF. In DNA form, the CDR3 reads TGTGCCAGCAGCTTGGAGATTGAGGGGGCCGATGGCTACACCTTC.